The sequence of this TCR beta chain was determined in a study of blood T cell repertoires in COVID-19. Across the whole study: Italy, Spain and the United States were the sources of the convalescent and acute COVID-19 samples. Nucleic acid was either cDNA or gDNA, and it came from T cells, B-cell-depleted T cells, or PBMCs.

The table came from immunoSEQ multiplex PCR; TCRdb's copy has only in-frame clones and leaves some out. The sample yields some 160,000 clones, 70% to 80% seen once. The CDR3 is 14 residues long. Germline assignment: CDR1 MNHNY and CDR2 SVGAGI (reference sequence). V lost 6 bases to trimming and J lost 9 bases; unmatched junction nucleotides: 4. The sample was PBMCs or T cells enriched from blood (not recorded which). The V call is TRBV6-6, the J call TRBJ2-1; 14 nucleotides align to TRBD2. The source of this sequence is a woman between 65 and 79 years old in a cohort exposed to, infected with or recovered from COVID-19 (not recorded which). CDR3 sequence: CASSGTSGRIEQFF. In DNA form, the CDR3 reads TGTGCCAGCAGCGGGACTAGCGGGAGAATTGAGCAGTTCTTC.